The clone carrying this TCR beta chain was counted ten times or more. Its antigen is currently unknown. The entry originates in a study of CD8+CD57+ T cells in acquired aplastic anemia. Study-level information: Mean read depth for CD4+ cells from healthy donors was roughly 10 million. Study-level points and caveats: Common to patients and controls were about 31 CD8+ CDR3 sequences.

Germline CDR1 SGHRS, CDR2 YFSETQ. The CDR3 totals 14 residues. V trimming: 5 bases; J trimming: 5 bases; junction bases outside the gene matches: 7. TCR beta VDJ and CDR3 profiles were obtained from a genomic DNA template. TCRdb reanalysed the reads using MiXCR and keeps one entry per CDR3 protein. The sample records fewer than 150,000 distinct CDR3 sequences, around 48% being singletons. This clonotype originated in a human donor in good health, serving as a control. The sequenced sample consisted of sorted CD4+, CD8+, or CD8+CD57+ T cells (not recorded which) from PBMCs. The chain uses TRBV5-1 and TRBJ2-3; TRBD1 matches at 8 bases. CDR3 residues: CASSVRGQGDTQYF. CDR3 bases: TGCGCCAGCAGTGTTAGAGGACAGGGAGATACGCAGTATTTT.